One sample yielded the 16 T cell receptor beta chains listed below, sequenced in a study of early T cells in non-severe SARS-CoV-2 infection. TCRdb reanalysed the 5' RACE reads using MiXCR and keeps one entry per CDR3 protein. This table has about 64,000 distinct CDR3 sequences, around an eighth appearing once. This specimen was whole blood, taken at baseline. The receptor set was obtained from an adult who was a healthcare worker with PCR-confirmed SARS-CoV-2 infection or an uninfected control (not recorded which).

This clonotype has only a few counts. The V call is TRBV19, the J call TRBJ2-1; 8 bases map to TRBD1. The CDR3 totals 15 residues. Germline V CDR1 and CDR2: LNHDA, SQIVND (reference sequence). With V trimmed by 5 bases and J by 1 base, 4 bases remained unmatched. The CDR3 sequence: CASSLRQGSYNEQFF. CDR3 DNA: TGTGCCAGTAGTCTTAGACAGGGGTCCTACAATGAGCAGTTCTTC.

This clonotype was seen only a few times. The V gene is TRBV19, the J gene TRBJ2-7; possibly TRBD1 for D (5 bases). This CDR3 has 15 residues. Germline V CDR1 and CDR2: LNHDA, SQIVND (reference sequence). With 7 bases removed from V and 2 bases from J, the gap between germline ends came to 18 bases. The CDR3 DNA is TGTGCCAGTAATGGGGCAGCGATTTTAACCTACGAGCAGTACTTC. Amino acids: CASNGAAILTYEQYF.

The gene calls are TRBV7-9 and TRBJ1-4; no clear D. This CDR3 spans 11 amino acids. Germline CDR1 SEHNR, CDR2 FQNEAQ (reference sequence). Trimming took off 4 bases at V and 6 bases at J, with 3 bases between the two ends. CDR3 DNA: TGTGCCAGCAGCTCAGATGAAAAACTGTTTTTT. Protein product: CASSSDEKLFF.

This clonotype was recorded at least ten times. The CDR3 here is CASRITSGSDNEQFF. As DNA, the CDR3 is TGTGCCAGCAGGATTACTAGCGGGAGTGACAATGAGCAGTTCTTC. The chain links TRBV7-2 to TRBJ2-1; 11 positions agree with TRBD2. CDR1 is SGHTA, CDR2 FQGNSA, per germline. J lost 5 bases, V lost 6 bases, and 6 bases had no gene match. This CDR3 spans 15 amino acids.

The chain recombines TRBV6-2 or TRBV6-3 with TRBJ2-7; D ambiguous. Germline lookup yields CDR1 MNHEY and CDR2 SVGEGT. This CDR3 contains 13 residues. Deletions cut 5 bases from V and 6 bases from J, with 14 bases between. The CDR3 region has the DNA TGTGCCAGCAGTCCCTGGGAAATGGGCGAGCAGTACTTC. This translates into CASSPWEMGEQYF.

This chain uses TRBV28 with TRBJ2-7, with TRBD1 as a possible D gene (6 bases). The CDR3 consists of 13 residues. Germline V lookup: CDR1 MDHEN, CDR2 SYDVKM. The germline V and J ends were trimmed by 10 bases and 3 bases, with 16 bases remaining between them. CDR3 DNA sequence: TGTGCCACCGCTGAGGACAGATACTACGAGCAGTACTTC. Translating gives CATAEDRYYEQYF.

This clonotype was observed a single time. The genes are TRBV2 and TRBJ2-7, with D maybe TRBD2 (5 bases). The CDR3 has 11 amino acids. Germline CDR1 SNHLY, CDR2 FYNNEI. Trimming pared 6 bases from V and 7 bases from J, leaving 10 bases between. CDR3 sequence (DNA): TGTGCCAGCAGCCCTTCGGGGGAGCAGTACTTC. Translating it yields CASSPSGEQYF.

This chain joins TRBV24-1 and TRBJ2-1, with 8 bases lining up with TRBD1. The length of the CDR3 is 15 residues. With V trimmed by 4 bases and J by 3 bases, 4 bases remained unmatched. Germline V CDR1 and CDR2: KGHDR, SFDVKD. CDR3 bases: TGTGCCACCAGTGAAACCGGGACAGGCTACAATGAGCAGTTCTTC. Protein sequence: CATSETGTGYNEQFF.

The gene calls are TRBV4-3 and TRBJ2-7; D is possibly TRBD2 (6 bases). CDR3 length: 15 amino acids. V gave up 0 bases and J gave up 1 base, with 10 bases separating them. The germline V gene has CDR1 LGHNA and CDR2 YSLEER. CDR3 amino acids: CASSQEGGGSYEQYF. The CDR3 DNA sequence: TGCGCCAGCAGCCAAGAAGGTGGAGGGTCCTACGAGCAGTACTTC.

The V call is TRBV27, the J call TRBJ2-5; D unresolved. There are 12 residues in the CDR3. The germline V gene has CDR1 MNHEY and CDR2 SMNVEV (reference sequence). Trimming stripped 8 bases from V and 2 bases from J, with 9 bases between. In DNA form, the CDR3 reads TGTGCCAGCGGAGCTTTTCAAGAGACCCAGTACTTC. Its translation: CASGAFQETQYF.

This clonotype has ten or more counts. This sequence joins TRBV6-5 and TRBJ2-3, with TRBD1 matching over 7 bases. The CDR3 extends over 15 amino acids. The V and J ends lost 2 bases and 6 bases, in that order; junction bases with no gene match: 8. The germline V gene encodes CDR1 MNHEY and CDR2 SVGAGI. The CDR3 DNA is TGTGCCAGCAGTTACAAACCCACAGGGGTTGATACGCAGTATTTT. This sequence encodes CASSYKPTGVDTQYF.

V and J are TRBV6-2 or TRBV6-3 and TRBJ2-7; D possibly corresponds to TRBD2 (6 bases). Trimming shortened V by 6 bases and J by 5 bases, and 14 bases separated the two germline ends. CDR3 length: 13 amino acids. The germline CDR1 and CDR2 sequences are MNHEY and SVGEGT. CDR3 region: CASSHRGGDEQYF. The CDR3 nucleotides read TGTGCCAGCAGCCACCGCGGAGGGGACGAGCAGTACTTC.

At least ten counts were recorded for this clonotype. The chain joins TRBV3-1 to TRBJ1-1, with no clear D. Per the germline V gene, CDR1 is LGHDT and CDR2 is YNNKEL (reference sequence). The CDR3 runs to 16 residues. V was shortened by 2 bases and J by 2 bases, with 15 bases between the two germline ends. CDR3 amino acids: CASSQLIRTGNTEAFF. The CDR3 DNA follows: TGTGCCAGCAGCCAACTTATTAGGACGGGAAACACTGAAGCTTTCTTT. Filled out from reference TRBV3-1 and TRBJ1-1, the complete variable domain reads DTAVSQTPKYLVTQMGNDKSIKCEQNLGHDTMYWYKQDSKKFLKIMFSYNNKELIINETVPNRFSPKSPDKAHLNLHINSLELGDSAVYFCASSQLIRTGNTEAFFGQGTRLTVV.

The chain has TRBV2 and TRBJ2-2, with TRBD1 matching over 7 bases. Germline V gives CDR1 SNHLY, CDR2 FYNNEI. The ends lost 5 bases at V and 6 bases at J; junction bases unmatched: 0. This CDR3 spans 12 amino acids. Here the CDR3 DNA reads TGTGCCAGCAGTCAGGGGGCCGGGGAGCTGTTTTTT. Translating it yields CASSQGAGELFF.

This clonotype turned up a few times. This sequence joins TRBV6-2 or TRBV6-3 and TRBJ2-7; D gene ambiguous. CDR3 length: 14 amino acids. V dropped 5 bases and J dropped 5 bases, with 16 bases sitting between them. Germline loops: CDR1 MNHEY, CDR2 SVGEGT. The DNA of the CDR3 is TGTGCCAGCAGTCAACAAGAAAAGGTCCACGAGCAGTACTTC. Amino acids: CASSQQEKVHEQYF.

This clonotype was seen more than once but under ten times. The chain employs TRBV18 and TRBJ2-1; no clear D. The germline gives CDR1 KGHSH, CDR2 LQKENI. The CDR3 consists of 14 residues. Trimming shortened V by 2 bases and J by 8 bases, and 13 bases separated the two germline ends. CDR3 in DNA: TGTGCCAGCTCACCATCAATTGACGCTGATGAGCAGTTCTTC. Encoded protein: CASSPSIDADEQFF.